This T cell receptor beta chain stems from a study of beta chain features in type 1 diabetes. General observations from the study: All four CD4+ subsets from Type 1 diabetes patients carried moderately but significantly shorter TCRB CDR3s. Patients and controls would be equally affected if PCR favored shorter templates.

This clone was observed a handful of times. Its matching antigen is unknown. The investigators reverse transcribed all of the isolated RNA, so they sequenced expressed TCRB transcripts. Measured with immunoSEQ multiplex PCR; TCRdb has only the in-frame clones, and not every one. There are roughly 240,000 clones in the sample; around 25% occur only once, and more than 0.009% lies in the top ten. Input material: naive CD4+ T cells from blood. This TCR was sampled from a young woman with type 1 diabetes.

The CDR3 protein is CASSVTSGTSYEQYF. The DNA of the CDR3 is TGTGCCAGCAGCGTAACTAGCGGGACTTCCTACGAGCAGTACTTC. This sequence joins TRBV5-4 and TRBJ2-7; TRBD2 matches 10 bases. V lost 4 bases, J lost 1 base, and 5 bases stayed unmatched. The CDR3 has 15 amino acids. Looked up from germline, CDR1 is SGHNT and CDR2 is YYREEE (reference sequence).